Here is one T cell receptor (beta chain) with its context. Antigen unknown. A multiplex PCR was run with 60 Vbeta primers and 13 Jbeta primers. Sequencing used immunoSEQ multiplex PCR; TCRdb keeps in-frame clones, though not all of them. The sample carries tens of thousands of clones, about 78% recorded once. These data come from a study of cytomegalovirus exposure and HLA in healthy donors. Whole-study results and caveats: Accurate prediction of most subjects' HLA-A and HLA-B alleles from TCR beta sequences was reported. An ancestry cluster, one associated with Asian ancestry, reportedly showed fewer N-insertions than the approximately 670-donor mean in a later analysis. In presence/absence analyses, roughly uniform sequencing depth across donors was assumed.

This CDR3 comprises 15 residues. The germline V and J ends were trimmed by 0 bases and 2 bases, with 9 bases remaining between them. CDR1 and CDR2 from the germline V gene are SGHRS and YFSETQ. This chain uses TRBV5-1 with TRBJ2-1; a possible D gene is TRBD2 (5 bases). Input material: PBMCs. The clonotype originates from a middle-aged man in good health and CMV-seronegative. CDR3 DNA sequence: TGCGCCAGCAGCTTGGTCGAGGGAGCCTACAATGAGCAGTTCTTC. Amino acid sequence: CASSLVEGAYNEQFF.